The next 16 T cell receptor beta chains were all read from a single sample in a study of blood T cells in healthy people across ages. Primed by a sample-barcoded 5' primer and a J-beta primer mix, a second PCR proceeded for roughly 6 to 12 cycles. TCRdb re-called the 5' RACE reads with MiXCR, one entry per CDR3 protein. This repertoire shows about 1.6 million distinct CDR3 sequences, 30% to 40% found once; its top ten account for about 11%. Sequencing was performed on blood. The receptor set was obtained from a woman in her twenties or thirties in good health.

V is TRBV6-1 and J is TRBJ2-7, with D possibly TRBD2 on 6 matching bases. V lost 3 bases to trimming and J lost 3 bases, with 12 bases between them. The length of the CDR3 is 14 residues. CDR1 is MNHNS and CDR2 is SASEGT in the germline V gene. The CDR3 DNA is TGTGCCAGCAGTGAGCGGGGAAGCAGCTACGAGCAGTACTTC. This gives the protein CASSERGSSYEQYF.

The sample holds a few counts of this clonotype. This rearrangement joins TRBV11-2 to TRBJ2-7; unclear D gene. The CDR3 spans 16 residues. The V end was cut by 2 bases, the J end by 0 bases, with 14 bases between. The germline gives CDR1 SGHAT, CDR2 FQNNGV. The DNA of the CDR3 is TGTGCCAGCAGCTTACTGGACCGTCTGAGCTCCTACGAGCAGTACTTC. Translation gives CASSLLDRLSSYEQYF.

The CDR3 here is CASSGTSARADTQYF. The DNA of the CDR3 is TGCGCCAGCAGCGGGACATCGGCGCGGGCAGATACGCAGTATTTT. V is TRBV5-1 and J is TRBJ2-3; the D gene is possibly TRBD1 (6 bases). Germline V gene data show CDR1 as SGHRS and CDR2 as YFSETQ. Trimming stripped 4 bases from V and 4 bases from J, with 16 bases between. The CDR3 contains 15 residues.

This chain connects TRBV12-3 or TRBV12-4 to TRBJ1-5; no clear D gene. The CDR3 is 13 amino acids. V shed 4 bases and J shed 6 bases, with 10 bases lying between them. Here the CDR3 DNA reads TGTGCCAGCAGTTCCTCGGGAATTCAGCCCCAGCATTTT. Translated, it gives CASSSSGIQPQHF.

V and J are TRBV18 and TRBJ2-3, with unresolved D. The CDR3 is 15 residues long. V gave up 3 bases and J gave up 2 bases, with 12 bases separating them. Germline V gives CDR1 KGHSH, CDR2 LQKENI. The CDR3 region has the DNA TGTGCCAGCTCACCCATCTCCGCCTTCACAGATACGCAGTATTTT. Protein: CASSPISAFTDTQYF.

CDR3 residues: CASSVTPGDTEAFF. CDR3 in DNA: TGTGCCAGCAGCGTCACGCCCGGGGACACTGAAGCTTTCTTT. The chain carries TRBV3-1 and TRBJ1-1; D not certain. CDR3 length: 14 amino acids. Trimming cost V 5 bases and J 3 bases, with 13 bases left between them. Germline loops: CDR1 LGHDT, CDR2 YNNKEL (reference sequence).

As regards this clonotype: A much larger clonotype is one base distant, so this may be a read error. The V gene is TRBV29-1, the J gene TRBJ2-1; TRBD2 matches 9 bases. Trimming at V came to 1 base and at J to 6 bases, leaving 22 bases not matched to a gene. Germline CDR1 is SQVTM and CDR2 is ANQGSEA. The CDR3 totals 20 residues. The CDR3 nucleotides read TGCAGCGTTGAAGCTCCTTCTACCACTGGCGGGAGGGCCGTTGGCAATGAGCAGTTCTTC. Translating gives CSVEAPSTTGGRAVGNEQFF.

This chain joins TRBV15 and TRBJ2-2, with TRBD1 identical over 7 bases. The length of the CDR3 is 15 residues. In germline, CDR1 is LNHNV, CDR2 YYDKDF (reference sequence). V dropped 1 base and J dropped 5; count of bases not matched to a gene: 4. CDR3 DNA: TGTGCCACCAGCAGAGGACAGGGAAGGACCGGGGAGCTGTTTTTT. Translating it yields CATSRGQGRTGELFF.

This clonotype was observed at least ten times. The rearrangement joins TRBV20-1 to TRBJ2-5; a weak D match, TRBD2 (5 bases). The germline CDR1 and CDR2 sequences are DFQATT and SNEGSKA (reference sequence). This CDR3 has 13 residues. Trimming stripped 5 bases from V and 3 bases from J, with 13 bases between. The CDR3 sequence: CSAPTGGEETQYF. Written as DNA, the CDR3 is TGCAGTGCTCCGACTGGAGGTGAAGAGACCCAGTACTTC.

This chain connects TRBV20-1 to TRBJ2-1, with TRBD2 matching over 7 bases. Germline V gene data show CDR1 as DFQATT and CDR2 as SNEGSKA (reference sequence). The V gene end was trimmed by 0 bases and the J gene end by 8 bases; junction bases not matched to a gene: 4. The CDR3 is 13 residues long. The CDR3 DNA reads as TGCAGTGCTAGAGAGACTAGCTCCTATGAGCAGTTCTTC. Protein product: CSARETSSYEQFF.

This chain uses TRBV5-1 with TRBJ1-4, with D possibly TRBD1 on 6 matching bases. V gave up 4 bases and J gave up 0 bases, with 16 bases separating them. This CDR3 is built from 17 residues. Germline loops: CDR1 SGHRS, CDR2 YFSETQ. CDR3 DNA: TGCGCCAGCAGCCCCCGGAGGGGGGGGTCAACTAATGAAAAACTGTTTTTT. Translated: CASSPRRGGSTNEKLFF.

Details on this clonotype: At one end, the junction sequence differs from germline, possibly due to a read error. V usage is TRBV5-1 and J usage is TRBJ2-2; 7 bases map to TRBD2. Germline CDR1 reads SGHRS; CDR2 reads YFSETQ. The CDR3 sequence is 13 residues long. The CDR3 protein is CANSGTNTGELFF. CDR3 DNA: TGCGCCAACAGCGGGACGAACACCGGGGAGCTGTTTTTT.

This clonotype has more than one count but fewer than ten. The chain recombines TRBV5-5 with TRBJ2-7, with D possibly TRBD1 on 6 matching bases. Per the germline V gene, CDR1 is SGHKS and CDR2 is YYEKEE (reference sequence). Trimming took 4 bases from V and 6 from J, leaving 20 bases between them. This CDR3 region has 15 residues. CDR3 protein: CASSLRQVAWGEQYF. The CDR3 DNA is TGTGCCAGCAGCCTCCGACAGGTGGCATGGGGCGAGCAGTACTTC.

This clonotype was counted at least ten times. The chain employs TRBV4-1 and TRBJ2-6, with a possible D match to TRBD2 (5 bases). Per germline, CDR1 MGHRA and CDR2 YSYEKL. The CDR3 totals 17 residues. V gave up 0 bases and J gave up 0 bases, with 9 bases separating them. CDR3 residues: CASSQDTRGSGANVLTF. CDR3 sequence (DNA): TGCGCCAGCAGCCAAGATACCCGGGGCTCTGGGGCCAACGTCCTGACTTTC.

A remark on this clonotype: The junction shows a germline mismatch at one end, possibly a read error. V usage is TRBV7-2 and J usage is TRBJ2-7; 9 bases are shared with TRBD2. The CDR3 runs to 16 residues. Germline assignment: CDR1 SGHTA and CDR2 FQGNSA. As DNA, the CDR3 is TGTGCCAGCAGCTTAGACCCCTTAGCGGGAGTCGACGAGCAGTGCTTC. This codes for CASSLDPLAGVDEQCF.

This clonotype showed up many times. This chain joins TRBV7-9 and TRBJ2-3; D is uncertain. This CDR3 has 12 residues. CDR1 is SEHNR, CDR2 FQNEAQ, per germline (reference sequence). V dropped 1 base and J dropped 4 bases, with 3 bases sitting between them. The CDR3 DNA sequence: TGTGCCAGCAGCTTAGAGCCAGATACGCAGTATTTT. Protein sequence: CASSLEPDTQYF. Full variable domain (rest looked up from reference TRBV7-9 and TRBJ2-3): DTGVSQNPRHKITKRGQNVTFRCDPISEHNRLYWYRQTLGQGPEFLTYFQNEAQLEKSRLLSDRFSAERPKGSFSTLEIQRTEQGDSAMYLCASSLEPDTQYFGPGTRLTVL.